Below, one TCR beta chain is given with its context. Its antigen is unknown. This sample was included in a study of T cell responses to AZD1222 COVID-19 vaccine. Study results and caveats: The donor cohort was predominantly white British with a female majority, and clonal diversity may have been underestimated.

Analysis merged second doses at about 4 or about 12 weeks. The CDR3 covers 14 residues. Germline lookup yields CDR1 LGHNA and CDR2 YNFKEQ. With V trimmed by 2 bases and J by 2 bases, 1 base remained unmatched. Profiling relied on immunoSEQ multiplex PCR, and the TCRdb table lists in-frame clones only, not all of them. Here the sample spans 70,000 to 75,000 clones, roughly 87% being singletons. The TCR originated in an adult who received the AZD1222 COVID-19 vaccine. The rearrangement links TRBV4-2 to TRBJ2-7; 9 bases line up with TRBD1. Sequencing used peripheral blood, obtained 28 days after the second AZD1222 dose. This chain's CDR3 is CASSQWTGAYEQYF. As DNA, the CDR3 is TGTGCCAGCAGCCAATGGACAGGGGCCTACGAGCAGTACTTC.